The present T cell receptor beta chain was sequenced within a study of Tregs in tolerant kidney transplant recipients. The assay was immunoSEQ multiplex PCR, and TCRdb's table has in-frame clones only and misses some. The sample yields some 60,000 clones, 80% to 90% seen once. V dropped 4 bases and J dropped 6; count of bases not matched to a gene: 8. The CDR3 extends over 15 amino acids. Germline CDR1 reads WSHSY; CDR2 reads SAAADI. The source is a human donor in good health. The sample was CD4+ T cells from blood. The chain uses TRBV10-2 and TRBJ1-1, with 10 bases that match TRBD1. The CDR3 DNA reads as TGCGCCAGCAGTGCGGGGACAGGGGCATCACCTGAAGCTTTCTTT. It codes for CASSAGTGASPEAFF.